This record concerns one T cell receptor beta chain sequence. Using immunoSEQ multiplex PCR, the repertoire was profiled, and TCRdb retains in-frame clones only, with some absent. The table lists some 160,000 clones, about four fifths of them singletons, with around 13% in the top ten. The data were obtained in a study of blood T cell repertoires in COVID-19. V was clipped by 1 base and J by 1 base, with 7 bases between them. The CDR3 is 14 residues long. Germline V gene sequence: CDR1 SNHLY, CDR2 FYNNEI. The sample consisted of peripheral blood. This TCR derives from a woman aged 80 or over with acute or convalescent COVID-19. V and J are TRBV2 and TRBJ2-5, with a weak D call TRBD2 (5 bases). This chain's CDR3 is CASSEGLLQETQYF. For the CDR3, the DNA is TGTGCCAGCAGTGAAGGACTACTCCAAGAGACCCAGTACTTC.